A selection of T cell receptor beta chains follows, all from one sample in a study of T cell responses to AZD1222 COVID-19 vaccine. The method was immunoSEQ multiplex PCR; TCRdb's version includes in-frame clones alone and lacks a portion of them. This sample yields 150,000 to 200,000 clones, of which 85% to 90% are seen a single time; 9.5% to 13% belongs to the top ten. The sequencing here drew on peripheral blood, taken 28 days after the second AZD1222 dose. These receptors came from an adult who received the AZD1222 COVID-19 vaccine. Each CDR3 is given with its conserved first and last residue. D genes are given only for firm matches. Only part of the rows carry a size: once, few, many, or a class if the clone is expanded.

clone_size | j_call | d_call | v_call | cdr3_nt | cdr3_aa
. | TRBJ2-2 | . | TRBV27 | TGTGCCAGCAGTTTGGCGACCTCCACAGGGCCCGGGGAGCTGTTTTTT | CASSLATSTGPGELFF
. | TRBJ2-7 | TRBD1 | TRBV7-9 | TGTGCCAGCAGCACTCAAGCGACAGGGTTCTACGAGCAGTACTTC | CASSTQATGFYEQYF
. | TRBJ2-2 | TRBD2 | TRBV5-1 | TGCGCCAGCAGCCCGCTGACTAGCGGGGGGGCCCCCGGGGAGCTGTTTTTT | CASSPLTSGGAPGELFF
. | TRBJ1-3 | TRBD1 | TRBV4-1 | TGCGCCAGCAGCCCTCAGGACAGGGGAAACACCATATATTTT | CASSPQDRGNTIYF
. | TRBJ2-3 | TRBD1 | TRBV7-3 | TGTGCCAGCAGCCTACAGGGGGTTGGAACAGATACGCAGTATTTT | CASSLQGVGTDTQYF
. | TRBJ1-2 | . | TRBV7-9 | TGTGCCAGCAGCTATGATAGCAATGGCCACACCTTC | CASSYDSNGHTF
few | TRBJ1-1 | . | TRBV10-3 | TGTGCCATCAGTGAGTCCTGGACGGACGTTGAGGCTTTCTTT | CAISESWTDVEAFF
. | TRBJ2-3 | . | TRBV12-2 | TGTGCAAGTCGCTCTAGCGCGGGACAGGGGTGTGATACGCAGTATTTT | CASRSSAGQGCDTQYF
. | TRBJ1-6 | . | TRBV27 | TGTGCCAGCAGCCTCGGGGCCTTTAATTCACCCCTCCACTTT | CASSLGAFNSPLHF
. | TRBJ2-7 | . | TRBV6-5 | TGTGCCAGCAGTTACTCGACGACAGGCTACGAGCAGTACTTC | CASSYSTTGYEQYF
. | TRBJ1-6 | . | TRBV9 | TGTGCCAGCAGCTCAACAGGGAGCTCCTATAATTCACCCCTCCACTTT | CASSSTGSSYNSPLHF
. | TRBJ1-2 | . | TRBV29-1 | TGCAGCGTCGCCCAGTACGTGGGTGACTATGGCTACACCTTC | CSVAQYVGDYGYTF
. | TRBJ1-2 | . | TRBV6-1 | TGTGCCAGCAGTGAAGGACAGCATAACTATGGCTACACCTTC | CASSEGQHNYGYTF
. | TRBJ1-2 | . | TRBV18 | TGTGCCAGCTCACCATCGGGAGGGGACTATGGCTACACCTTC | CASSPSGGDYGYTF
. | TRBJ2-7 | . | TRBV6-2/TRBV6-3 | TGTGCCAGCAGTTTCCGAGTTATACCGGGACGAAACTACGAGCAGTACTTC | CASSFRVIPGRNYEQYF
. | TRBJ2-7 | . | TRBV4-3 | TGCGCCAGCAGCCAAGATCGGACTCCCGTGGGCGAGCAGTACTTC | CASSQDRTPVGEQYF
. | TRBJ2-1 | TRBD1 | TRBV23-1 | TGCGCCAGCAGTCAACCAGAGTTGCCGGGACAGGGGGGGTTCTTC | CASSQPELPGQGGFF